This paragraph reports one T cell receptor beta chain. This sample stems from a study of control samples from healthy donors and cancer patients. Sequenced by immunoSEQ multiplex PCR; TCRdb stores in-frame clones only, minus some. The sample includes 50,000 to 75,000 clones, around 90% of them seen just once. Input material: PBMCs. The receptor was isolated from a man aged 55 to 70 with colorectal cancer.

CDR3: CASTLPGAPLHF. The CDR3 DNA follows: TGTGCCAGCACCCTCCCGGGGGCACCCCTCCACTTT. The chain has TRBV27 and TRBJ1-6; D possibly corresponds to TRBD1 (5 bases). This CDR3 contains 12 residues. Between the trimmed V and J ends, which lost 7 bases and 11 bases, there was a span of 12 bases. Germline loops: CDR1 MNHEY, CDR2 SMNVEV (reference sequence).